This TCR beta chain was observed in a study of regulatory T cells in long-lasting Graves disease. Findings of the study overall: Newly diagnosed patients shared 850 to 1,000 public clonotypes; persistent patients shared about 2,500. When disease was persistent, TRBV28, TRBJ1-2 and TRBJ2-5 were the favored segments.

The time point: newly diagnosed GD, antithyroid drugs for less than 3 months. After RNA was extracted from PBMCs, the TCR library was made from it. A remark on this clonotype: Its cognate antigen is unknown.

Trimming removed 6 bases at V and 4 bases at J, with 12 bases between. This CDR3 region has 14 residues. The germline gives CDR1 SNHLY, CDR2 FYNNEI. CDR3 regions were amplified by Arm-PCR using iRepertoire HTBI primers to build TCR beta libraries. TCRdb processed the multiplex PCR reads anew with MiXCR; each CDR3 protein has one entry. The sample includes some 330,000 distinct CDR3 sequences, about 12% seen only once; the top ten take 18%. This sample also appeared in a second study, on T cells in Graves' hyperthyroidism and ophthalmopathy.

The sequencing here drew on peripheral blood mononuclear cells (PBMCs), taken at new diagnosis, from a patient treated with antithyroid drugs. This sequence joins TRBV2 and TRBJ2-2; D might be TRBD1 (5 bases). The sequence was obtained from a woman between 18 and 29 years old with Graves disease. CDR3 nucleotides: TGTGCCAGCAGGGCAGGGTCGAGCACCGGGGAGCTGTTTTTT. Encoded protein: CASRAGSSTGELFF.